Below are 23 T cell receptor beta chains sequenced from a single sample in a study of patients and donors after allogeneic stem cell transplantation. TCRdb re-derived calls from the RT-PCR reads in MiXCR, one entry per CDR3 protein. The table has approximately 140,000 distinct CDR3 sequences, about 36% seen once. Sequenced input: blood, either unsorted or a sorted T cell fraction (not recorded which). The origin of the receptors is a human donor who was either an allogeneic HSCT recipient or a stem cell or donor lymphocyte infusion donor (not recorded which). It is not recorded whose cells these are; they may come from a transplant donor.

This clonotype was observed a few times. The gene calls are TRBV28 and TRBJ2-3; no clear D gene. CDR3 length: 13 residues. V lost 3 bases to trimming and J lost 3 bases, with 7 bases between them. CDR1 and CDR2 (germline): MDHEN, SYDVKM. Here the CDR3 reads CASSFSPTDTQYF. CDR3 nucleotides: TGTGCCAGCAGTTTTAGCCCTACAGATACGCAGTATTTT.

The chain has TRBV5-1 and TRBJ1-2; 12 nucleotides agree with TRBD1. The CDR3 loop spans 18 amino acids. Germline CDR1 SGHRS, CDR2 YFSETQ. V was pared by 4 bases and J by 2 bases, with 12 bases of the junction left unmatched. The CDR3 bases are TGCGCCAGCAGCCATCCCCAGGGACAGGGGGCGCCGAACTATGGCTACACCTTC. The encoded protein is CASSHPQGQGAPNYGYTF.

A few counts support this clonotype. This chain uses TRBV20-1 with TRBJ1-4, with D perhaps TRBD1 (6 bases). Germline CDR1 and CDR2: DFQATT and SNEGSKA (reference sequence). The V end lost 3 bases, the J end lost 8 bases, and 16 bases lay between the germline ends. This CDR3 contains 14 residues. CDR3 nucleotides: TGCAGTGCTAGGGTTCCGGGGGCTGGGGAAAAACTGTTTTTT. It translates to CSARVPGAGEKLFF.

The rearrangement joins TRBV28 to TRBJ1-1; D not resolved. Germline lookup yields CDR1 MDHEN and CDR2 SYDVKM. The CDR3 covers 11 residues. The V end was cut by 6 bases, the J end by 10 bases, with 12 bases between. The DNA of the CDR3 is TGTGCCAGCAGAGGCCCCGGAGGAGCTTTCTTT. Its protein product is CASRGPGGAFF. Supplemented by reference TRBV28 and TRBJ1-1, the full variable domain reads DVKVTQSSRYLVKRTGEKVFLECVQDMDHENMFWYRQDPGLGLRLIYFSYDVKMKEKGDIPEGYSVSREKKERFSLILESASTNQTSMYLCASRGPGGAFFGQGTRLTVV.

The genes are TRBV25-1 and TRBJ1-2; the D is unclear. CDR1 and CDR2 from the germline V gene are MGHDK and SYGVNS. The CDR3 totals 12 residues. Trimming stripped 3 bases from V and 7 bases from J, with 9 bases between. CDR3 loop: CASSERSSGYTF. The CDR3 DNA sequence: TGTGCCAGCAGTGAGCGGTCGTCTGGCTACACCTTC.

V and J are TRBV10-3 and TRBJ2-3; D is unresolved. The germline CDR1 and CDR2 sequences are ENHRY and SYGVKD. V shed 0 bases and J shed 6 bases, with 16 bases lying between them. This CDR3 is built from 16 residues. The CDR3 region has the DNA TGTGCCATCAGTGAGTCGGACCCCTCTTTCGGGGATACGCAGTATTTT. Translated, it gives CAISESDPSFGDTQYF.

This chain connects TRBV11-2 to TRBJ2-1, with no clear D. The V end was cut by 0 bases, the J end by 0 bases, with 12 bases between. The CDR3 is 17 residues long. CDR1 SGHAT and CDR2 FQNNGV come from the germline V gene. CDR3 nucleotide sequence: TGTGCCAGCAGCTTAGATCCCGTAGAGAGCTCCTACAATGAGCAGTTCTTC. Encoded protein: CASSLDPVESSYNEQFF.

The table lists this clonotype with a few counts. The chain joins TRBV2 to TRBJ2-3; D remains unclear. Trimming took 7 bases from V and 0 from J, leaving 17 bases between them. Germline V CDR1 and CDR2: SNHLY, FYNNEI. The CDR3 is 16 residues long. CDR3 loop: CASNPGMALSTDTQYF. DNA of the CDR3: TGTGCCAGCAACCCTGGGATGGCGTTGAGCACAGATACGCAGTATTTT. Filled out from reference TRBV2 and TRBJ2-3, the complete variable domain reads EPEVTQTPSHQVTQMGQEVILRCVPISNHLYFYWYRQILGQKVEFLVSFYNNEISEKSEIFDDQFSVERPDGSNFTLKIRSTKLEDSAMYFCASNPGMALSTDTQYFGPGTRLTVL.

This clonotype came up a few times. This sequence joins TRBV20-1 and TRBJ1-2, with D possibly being TRBD1 (6 bases). Germline V gives CDR1 DFQATT, CDR2 SNEGSKA (reference sequence). The CDR3 is made up of 13 amino acids. Deletions cut 6 bases from V and 4 bases from J, with 15 bases between. The CDR3 sequence is CSAMGQNGYGYTF. In DNA form, the CDR3 reads TGCAGTGCCATGGGACAAAATGGCTATGGCTACACCTTC.

In regard to this clonotype: One junction end disagrees with the germline gene, perhaps due to a read error. The rearrangement joins TRBV12-3 or TRBV12-4 to TRBJ1-5, with 7 bases that match TRBD1. The CDR3 is made up of 14 amino acids. CDR3 nucleotides: TGTGCCAGCAGTTTAAGAGGGGGCAATGAGCCCCAGCATTTT. It is translated as CASSLRGGNEPQHF.

In its sample, this clonotype was seen a few times. V and J are TRBV6-6 and TRBJ1-5; D gene uncertain. The germline V gene has CDR1 MNHNY and CDR2 SVGAGI (reference sequence). Deletions cut 6 bases from V and 5 bases from J, with 8 bases between. The CDR3 runs to 12 residues. The CDR3 nucleotides are TGTGCCAGCAGCCGCTTGGATCAGCCCCAGCATTTT. Residues: CASSRLDQPQHF.

CDR3 bases: TGTGCCATCAGTGGACCGCCGTGGAGGGTAGGGTCCAATGAGCAGTTCTTC. Its translation: CAISGPPWRVGSNEQFF. The genes are TRBV10-3 and TRBJ2-1; D is possibly TRBD2 (6 bases). Germline V gene lookup returns CDR1 ENHRY and CDR2 SYGVKD. This CDR3 has 17 amino acids. The V end was cut by 4 bases, the J end by 6 bases, with 22 bases between.

This clonotype was recorded a few times. V is TRBV28 and J is TRBJ2-5; 7 bases are a match to TRBD1. Trimming took 8 bases from V and 5 from J; bases not matched to a gene: 8. CDR3 size: 13 residues. Germline-derived CDR1 and CDR2 are MDHEN and SYDVKM. CDR3 in amino acids: CASLQGEGETQYF. The CDR3 nucleotides read TGTGCCAGCCTTCAGGGGGAAGGGGAGACCCAGTACTTC.

This clonotype was recorded a few times. V is TRBV12-3 or TRBV12-4 and J is TRBJ1-1, with D maybe TRBD1 (6 bases). CDR3 length: 14 residues. V lost 1 base and J 4 bases, leaving 10 bases between the germline ends. The CDR3 DNA sequence: TGTGCCAGCAGTTTAGTGGGGGCTGGCACTGAAGCTTTCTTT. This codes for CASSLVGAGTEAFF.

Remarks on this clonotype: The junction shows a germline mismatch at one end, possibly a read error. V and J are TRBV15 and TRBJ1-3, with a possible D match to TRBD1 (6 bases). CDR3 length: 13 residues. CDR1 is LNHNV and CDR2 is YYDKDF in the germline V gene (reference sequence). The CDR3 DNA is TGTGCCACCAGCGATCAGGGGAGAAACACCTTATATTTT. Its protein is CATSDQGRNTLYF.

The chain joins TRBV27 to TRBJ1-6; D not certain. Per germline, CDR1 MNHEY and CDR2 SMNVEV (reference sequence). This CDR3 is built from 13 residues. The V gene lost 5 bases and the J gene lost 7 bases, with 9 bases spanning the gap. CDR3 sequence reads: CASSPGLNSPLHF. Written as DNA, the CDR3 is TGTGCCAGCAGTCCCGGACTGAATTCACCCCTCCACTTT.

There are a few counts of this clonotype. The chain carries TRBV11-1 and TRBJ2-1; D is possibly TRBD1 (6 bases). V was shortened by 0 bases and J by 7 bases, with 10 bases between the two germline ends. The CDR3 runs 14 residues. Germline V lookup: CDR1 SGHAT, CDR2 FQDESV (reference sequence). CDR3 nucleotide sequence: TGTGCCAGCAGCTTAGCTCGAGGGGGTAATGAGCAGTTCTTC. It codes for CASSLARGGNEQFF.

This clonotype was counted a few times. The chain has TRBV6-5 and TRBJ2-1; D unclear. CDR3 length: 11 residues. Germline V lookup: CDR1 MNHEY, CDR2 SVGAGI. Trimming took 2 bases from V and 8 from J, leaving 4 bases between them. The chain's CDR3 is CASSYRDEQFF. CDR3 coding DNA: TGTGCCAGCAGTTACCGCGATGAGCAGTTCTTC.

The chain couples TRBV11-2 to TRBJ2-1; 9 bases are a match to TRBD1. Germline-derived CDR1 and CDR2 are SGHAT and FQNNGV. The CDR3 extends over 15 amino acids. J gave up 6 bases and V 7 bases, and 10 bases lay outside the gene matches. CDR3 sequence (DNA): TGTGCCAGCACCCCCGCTCCGGACAGGGGCAATGAGCAGTTCTTC. It encodes CASTPAPDRGNEQFF.

There are a few counts of this clonotype. V and J are TRBV5-1 and TRBJ1-2; D ambiguous. The CDR3 is made up of 13 amino acids. V was cut by 5 bases and J by 6 bases, with 14 bases left in between. From germline, CDR1 is SGHRS and CDR2 YFSETQ. The CDR3 nucleotides read TGCGCCAGCAGTTTAGGACCGGGAGATGGCTACACCTTC. Its protein is CASSLGPGDGYTF. Looking up the rest from reference TRBV5-1 and TRBJ1-2 gives the full variable domain: KAGVTQTPRYLIKTRGQQVTLSCSPISGHRSVSWYQQTPGQGLQFLFEYFSETQRNKGNFPGRFSGRQFSNSRSEMNVSTLELGDSALYLCASSLGPGDGYTFGSGTRLTVV.

The chain employs TRBV9 and TRBJ1-5, with D possibly being TRBD1 (5 bases). CDR3 length: 15 residues. Germline CDR1 and CDR2: SGDLS and YYNGEE. The ends were cut back, 4 bases at V and 4 bases at J, with 15 bases in the middle. Here the CDR3 DNA reads TGTGCCAGCAGCAGCGGGAGACAGAAGAATCAGCCCCAGCATTTT. It translates to CASSSGRQKNQPQHF.

In nucleotides, the CDR3 is TGTGCCAGCAGTTTAATAGGGTTAAACACCATATATTTT. The encoded protein is CASSLIGLNTIYF. The V gene is TRBV28, the J gene TRBJ1-3, with D hard to call. Trimming removed 2 bases at V and 6 bases at J, with 8 bases between. Germline V CDR1 and CDR2: MDHEN, SYDVKM. This CDR3 region has 13 residues.

The table lists this clonotype with a few counts. V is TRBV28 and J is TRBJ2-7, with 7 bases fitting TRBD1. Germline-derived CDR1 and CDR2 are MDHEN and SYDVKM. The CDR3 is 14 residues long. With V trimmed by 8 bases and J by 0 bases, 7 bases remained unmatched. The CDR3 DNA reads TGTGCCAGCCGGGGACAGCCCAGCTCCTACGAGCAGTACTTC. Its protein product is CASRGQPSSYEQYF.